One sample yielded the 23 T cell receptor beta chains listed below, sequenced in a study of T-cell reconstitution after alpha-beta-depleted transplantation in children. Unique molecular identifiers were incorporated when the TCRbeta library was constructed. TCRdb called the PCR reads again in MiXCR, with one record for every CDR3 protein. The data hold 550,000 to 800,000 distinct CDR3 sequences, with around 13% observed a single time. Material: PBMCs, obtained before TCRalphabeta/CD19-depleted stem cell transplant. These receptors originate from a girl aged 2 to 9 with congenital amegakaryocytic thrombocytopenia, due to receive a stem cell transplant.

The chain uses TRBV30 and TRBJ1-4; D not certain. Trimming cost V 0 bases and J 3 bases, with 20 bases left between them. This CDR3 comprises 18 residues. Germline V CDR1 and CDR2: GTSNPN, SVGIG (reference sequence). The CDR3 region is CAWSVVSRDQKPNEKLFF. In DNA form, the CDR3 reads TGTGCCTGGAGTGTCGTCTCCCGTGATCAAAAACCTAATGAAAAACTGTTTTTT.

This clonotype appeared a few times. CDR3 in amino acids: CASSPELRGSYNEQFF. The CDR3 DNA is TGTGCCAGCAGCCCGGAGCTTAGGGGCTCCTACAATGAGCAGTTCTTC. This chain joins TRBV3-1 and TRBJ2-1, with D possibly TRBD1 on 5 matching bases. Looked up from germline, CDR1 is LGHDT and CDR2 is YNNKEL (reference sequence). This CDR3 is built from 16 residues. The V gene lost 4 bases and the J gene lost 0 bases, with 13 bases spanning the gap.

This clonotype was observed at least ten times. The chain's CDR3 is CSARTGLTREFF. DNA for the CDR3: TGCAGTGCTAGAACGGGACTAACACGGGAGTTCTTC. The chain employs TRBV20-1 and TRBJ2-1, with TRBD2 identical over 7 bases. This CDR3 contains 12 residues. Per germline, CDR1 DFQATT and CDR2 SNEGSKA (reference sequence). With V trimmed by 2 bases and J by 14 bases, 9 bases remained unmatched.

The sample holds a few counts of this clonotype. The gene calls are TRBV25-1 and TRBJ1-2; no clear D. The V gene lost 1 base and the J gene lost 8 bases, with 11 bases spanning the gap. The CDR3 has 13 amino acids. CDR1 and CDR2 (germline): MGHDK, SYGVNS. CDR3 DNA sequence: TGTGCCAGCAGTGAATCTCTGAGTAACGGCTACACCTTC. Translation gives CASSESLSNGYTF.

This clonotype was seen ten or more times. The chain recombines TRBV12-3 or TRBV12-4 with TRBJ1-4; 9 positions agree with TRBD1. The CDR3 spans 14 residues. V was clipped by 6 bases and J by 1 base; unmatched bases: 0. The CDR3 bases are TGTGCCAGCAGGGGACAGGGAACTAATGAAAAACTGTTTTTT. Protein product: CASRGQGTNEKLFF.

This clonotype was seen many times. The junction and the germline gene differ at one end; a read error may be behind it. The chain is built from TRBV5-1 and TRBJ2-3, with 14 bases that match TRBD2. Germline V CDR1 and CDR2: SGHRS, YFSETQ. This CDR3 is built from 12 residues. The CDR3 DNA follows: TGCGCCAGCAGCTTGGAGGGACTAGCGGGGGTCTTT. This sequence encodes CASSLEGLAGVF. Variable domain in full (rest from reference TRBV5-1 and TRBJ2-3): KAGVTQTPRYLIKTRGQQVTLSCSPISGHRSVSWYQQTPGQGLQFLFEYFSETQRNKGNFPGRFSGRQFSNSRSEMNVSTLELGDSALYLCASSLEGLAGVFGPGTRLTVL.

The chain combines TRBV28 with TRBJ2-5; tentative D call: TRBD1 (6 bases). The CDR3 sequence is 14 residues long. The V gene lost 8 bases and the J gene lost 5 bases, with 18 bases spanning the gap. Germline V CDR1 and CDR2: MDHEN, SYDVKM. The CDR3 reads CASLNNRDDETQYF. The DNA of the CDR3 is TGTGCCAGCCTGAATAACAGGGATGACGAGACCCAGTACTTC. Filled out from reference TRBV28 and TRBJ2-5, the complete variable domain reads DVKVTQSSRYLVKRTGEKVFLECVQDMDHENMFWYRQDPGLGLRLIYFSYDVKMKEKGDIPEGYSVSREKKERFSLILESASTNQTSMYLCASLNNRDDETQYFGPGTRLLVL.

This clonotype came up many times. This chain links TRBV6-5 with TRBJ2-7, with no clear D. The CDR3 sequence is 13 residues long. Trimming cost V 2 bases and J 1 base, with 6 bases left between them. Germline V gene lookup returns CDR1 MNHEY and CDR2 SVGAGI. CDR3 bases: TGTGCCAGCAGTTACGCCGGATCCTACGAGCAGTACTTC. Its translation is CASSYAGSYEQYF.

V gene TRBV5-1 combines with J gene TRBJ2-1; TRBD2 agrees at 9 bases. In germline, CDR1 is SGHRS, CDR2 YFSETQ. This CDR3 is 17 amino acids long. The V and J ends lost 3 bases and 2 bases, in that order; junction bases with no gene match: 9. The CDR3 spells CASSSPRAGGPYNEQFF. CDR3 nucleotides: TGCGCCAGCAGCTCTCCCCGCGCGGGAGGGCCCTACAATGAGCAGTTCTTC.

This clonotype occurred many times. The gene calls are TRBV29-1 and TRBJ1-1; TRBD1 aligns across 9 bases. The CDR3 has 17 residues. The V segment lost 5 bases and the J segment 1 base; nucleotides outside the gene matches: 14. Per the germline V gene, CDR1 is SQVTM and CDR2 is ANQGSEA. For the CDR3, the DNA is TGCAGCGTTAGACAAGGGGACAGGGCGAAAGGGAACACTGAAGCTTTCTTT. It specifies CSVRQGDRAKGNTEAFF.

This clonotype was recorded many times. V and J are TRBV12-3 or TRBV12-4 and TRBJ2-7; D gene uncertain. Trimming took off 1 base at V and 7 bases at J, with 11 bases between the two ends. The CDR3 has 13 amino acids. CDR3 in amino acids: CASSLGANREQYF. The CDR3 DNA is TGTGCCAGCAGTTTAGGCGCAAACCGGGAGCAGTACTTC.

This clonotype has a count of ten or more. This chain joins TRBV20-1 and TRBJ2-5; D may correspond to TRBD1 or TRBD2 (5 bases each). The CDR3 extends over 14 amino acids. Germline values: CDR1 DFQATT, CDR2 SNEGSKA (reference sequence). Trimming left V 6 bases short and J 1 base short, with 15 bases between. This chain's CDR3 is CSATKGTFQETQYF. The CDR3 DNA reads TGCAGTGCAACGAAAGGGACGTTCCAAGAGACCCAGTACTTC.

The table lists this clonotype with many counts. The CDR3 nucleotides read TGTGCCATCAGTGAGTCTCTAACAGGGGACTATGGCTACACCTTC. Translation: CAISESLTGDYGYTF. The genes are TRBV10-3 and TRBJ1-2; 7 bases fit TRBD1. This CDR3 spans 15 amino acids. Trimming removed 0 bases from V and 3 bases from J; junction bases left unmatched: 4. Germline loops: CDR1 ENHRY, CDR2 SYGVKD.

At least ten counts were recorded for this clonotype. The CDR3 nucleotides are TGCAGTGCCACAACAGTAGGGCCCCAAGAGACCCAGTACTTC. Its protein is CSATTVGPQETQYF. V gene TRBV20-1 combines with J gene TRBJ2-5; D not certain. The CDR3 is made up of 14 amino acids. With 6 bases removed from V and 1 base from J, the gap between germline ends came to 15 bases. Germline V gene data show CDR1 as DFQATT and CDR2 as SNEGSKA (reference sequence).

This clonotype was counted between two and nine times. V is TRBV7-2 and J is TRBJ1-5; D possibly corresponds to TRBD1 (5 bases). With 5 bases removed from V and 4 bases from J, the gap between germline ends came to 18 bases. Germline V CDR1 and CDR2: SGHTA, FQGNSA. The CDR3 totals 16 residues. The DNA for the CDR3 is TGTGCCAGCAGCCCGCGGACTCTCCCAGGGAATCAGCCCCAGCATTTT. Translation: CASSPRTLPGNQPQHF.

This clonotype was detected ten times or more. The chain has TRBV5-6 and TRBJ2-7, with 8 bases fitting TRBD2. Germline V gene lookup returns CDR1 SGHDT and CDR2 YYEEEE. V was clipped by 8 bases and J by 2 bases; unmatched bases: 9. The CDR3 contains 14 residues. The CDR3 loop is CASRAGVTTYEQYF. The CDR3 nucleotides are TGTGCCAGTAGAGCGGGAGTTACAACCTACGAGCAGTACTTC.

The chain employs TRBV23-1 and TRBJ1-6; D gene unclear. TRBV23-1 is flagged as an ORF with uncertain function. V was pared by 4 bases and J by 8 bases, with 9 bases between. CDR3 length equals 13 residues. The CDR3 DNA sequence: TGCGCCAGCAGTCTTCATGGGGATTCACCCCTCCACTTT. Protein: CASSLHGDSPLHF.

This clonotype showed up just a few times. The rearrangement uses TRBV5-1 and TRBJ2-5; maybe TRBD1 (5 bases). Trimming removed 5 bases at V and 4 bases at J, with 18 bases between. Germline V gene lookup returns CDR1 SGHRS and CDR2 YFSETQ. The CDR3 has 15 residues. CDR3 DNA sequence: TGCGCCAGCAGTGGGTCCCATGGGGCAGGAGAGACCCAGTACTTC. Translated: CASSGSHGAGETQYF.

This clonotype has more than one count but fewer than ten. The chain uses TRBV7-8 and TRBJ2-5, with D uncertain. Between the trimmed V and J ends, which lost 1 base and 3 bases, there was a span of 9 bases. The CDR3 is 14 amino acids. CDR1 and CDR2 from the germline V gene are SGHVS and FQNEAQ. The CDR3 nucleotides are TGTGCCAGCAGCTTAGGGGGTTGGGAAGAGACCCAGTACTTC. Protein product: CASSLGGWEETQYF.

This clonotype was found many times. V and J are TRBV6-4 and TRBJ1-2, with 7 bases lining up with TRBD1. Per the germline V gene, CDR1 is MRHNA and CDR2 is SNTAGT. Unmatched junction bases numbered 8, after V lost 0 bases and J lost 1 base. This CDR3 contains 17 residues. The CDR3 reads CASSDSGQTNLNYGYTF. CDR3 DNA: TGTGCCAGCAGTGACTCGGGACAGACAAACCTTAACTATGGCTACACCTTC.

Ten or more counts support this clonotype. This chain links TRBV5-1 with TRBJ2-7, with 7 bases identical to TRBD1. V was clipped by 3 bases and J by 5 bases; unmatched bases: 5. This CDR3 region has 13 residues. Germline CDR1 reads SGHRS; CDR2 reads YFSETQ. The CDR3 spells CASSSDRVNEQYF. The CDR3 DNA sequence: TGCGCCAGCAGCTCCGACAGGGTCAACGAGCAGTACTTC.

The V call is TRBV4-2, the J call TRBJ2-3, with TRBD1 identical over 8 bases. This CDR3 comprises 14 residues. Looked up from germline, CDR1 is LGHNA and CDR2 is YNFKEQ. V trimming: 1 base; J trimming: 8 bases; junction bases outside the gene matches: 5. CDR3 in DNA: TGTGCCAGCAGCCAAGGGGGTGGACAGGGTACGCAGTATTTT. It translates to CASSQGGGQGTQYF.

This clonotype was detected a few times. The chain carries TRBV27 and TRBJ2-1; D is unclear. CDR1 and CDR2 (germline): MNHEY, SMNVEV (reference sequence). Between the trimmed V and J ends, which lost 5 bases and 5 bases, there was a span of 10 bases. The CDR3 totals 13 residues. CDR3 protein: CASSRAEDNEQFF. The CDR3 region has the DNA TGTGCCAGCAGTCGCGCAGAGGACAATGAGCAGTTCTTC.